This T cell receptor (beta chain) was captured by sequencing in a study of regulatory T cells in long-lasting Graves disease (dated by TCRdb to about 2021). The study in broad terms: Persistent Graves' disease was defined as persistently positive TSH receptor autoantibodies together with antithyroid drug treatment for over 5 years. This study used TCR sequencing and RNA sequencing of peripheral blood to compare persistent Graves' disease patients against newly diagnosed Graves' disease patients. On average, persistent Graves' disease patients in the clinical cohort had been on antithyroid drugs for around ten years. A total of roughly 35 samples underwent TCR sequencing: 13 from persistent and around 20 from newly diagnosed Graves' disease patients. The study was conducted in China and was registered as a clinical trial. Broader findings and caveats from the paper: TRBV28, TRBJ1-2 and TRBJ2-5 were preferentially used in persistent disease, while TRBV20-1 and TRBJ2-1 were favored in newly diagnosed disease. Only the TCR beta chain was sequenced and analyzed. The authors noted that the small sample size was a limitation that may lower accuracy. Patients with persistent disease shared more public clonotypes (around 2,500) than newly diagnosed patients did (966). Compared with newly diagnosed patients, patients with persistent Graves' disease had lower TCR Shannon entropy and fewer highly expanded clones, which suggests clonal expansion. Because the primary lesion, thyroid tissue, could not be accessed, the study looked at peripheral blood alone.

This specimen's time point label, per the study, means: persistent/refractory GD, antithyroid drugs over 5 years with positive TRAb. RNA was extracted from PBMCs in TRIzol for both TCR sequencing and RNA sequencing. The diagnosis of Graves' disease was made according to American Thyroid Association guidelines. Patients for the study were recruited at an endocrinology department in Xi'an, China. From each patient, approximately 9.9 milliliters of peripheral blood was collected into an EDTA anticoagulant tube. Ficoll Paque Plus density gradient separation was used to isolate PBMCs, and no further T cell sorting was performed. An Agilent 2100 Bioanalyzer and agarose gel were used to assess RNA quality, and a NanoDrop 2000 was used to measure RNA concentration. There are 14 amino acids in the CDR3, from cysteine to phenylalanine inclusive. CDR3 DNA only is kept here, 42 bases in frame from base 1. Sequences ENHRY (CDR1) and SYGVKD (CDR2) are obtained from the germline V gene. Here V drops 8 bases and J drops 3 bases, and the junction holds 9 bases not matched to any gene.

Receptor libraries were prepared by multiplex PCR. Sequencing used an Illumina HiSeq 4000. CDR3 regions were amplified by Arm-PCR with iRepertoire HTBI primers to construct TCR beta libraries. Gel purification was performed on PCR products prior to sequencing. From the authors' description of their analysis: Gene usage analysis of CDR3 amino acid clonotypes used the 62 TRBV and more than 13 TRBJ segments found across samples. COPE and FqMerger were used to merge filtered high-quality paired reads into contigs. BLAST was used to align contigs to IMGT TRBV, TRBD and TRBJ reference genes, and CDR3 was defined according to IMGT. Any clonotype with a frequency above 0.1% was classified as a highly expanded clone. Shannon entropy was used to measure repertoire diversity, and the Gini coefficient was used to measure V-J evenness. Clonotypes shared by more than one individual were considered public. The public reads were reprocessed in TCRdb via fastp at Q25 and MiXCR, keeping in-frame beta chains. Identical CDR3 proteins give one entry, which carries the most common genes and DNA. For this entry, the V and J calls and clone size follow TCRdb and not the study's own pipeline. The sample data list around 400,000 distinct CDR3 sequences, and roughly 20% of these were observed just once. Less than 30% of the sample is taken by the ten largest.

This clonotype was recorded many times. This clone's antigen is unknown. No base quality values were provided; no much bigger clone lies one nucleotide off. The receptor chain draws on TRBV10-3 and TRBJ2-7; 8 central nucleotides agree with TRBD2. The source is a woman in her thirties or forties with Graves disease. Donor details come from another sample of the same person, matched by shared clones. The sequences come from peripheral blood mononuclear cells (PBMCs), collected when the disease was refractory, from a patient treated with antithyroid drugs. The CDR3 here reads CAIAPAGGRYEQYF. The sequenced DNA: TGTGCCATCGCCCCCGCGGGAGGACGCTACGAGCAGTACTTC.